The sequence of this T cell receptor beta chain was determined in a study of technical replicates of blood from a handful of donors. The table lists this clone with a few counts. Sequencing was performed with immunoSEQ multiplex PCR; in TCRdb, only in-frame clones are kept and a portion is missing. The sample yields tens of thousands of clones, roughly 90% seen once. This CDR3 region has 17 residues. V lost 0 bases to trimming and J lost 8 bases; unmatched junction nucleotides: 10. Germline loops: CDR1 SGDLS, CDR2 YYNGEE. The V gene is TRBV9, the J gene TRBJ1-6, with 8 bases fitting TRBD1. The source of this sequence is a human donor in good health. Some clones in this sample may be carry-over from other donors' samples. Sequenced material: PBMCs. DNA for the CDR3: TGTGCCAGCAGCGTAGGGACAGGGACTGTAGGTGATTCACCCCTCCACTTT. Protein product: CASSVGTGTVGDSPLHF.